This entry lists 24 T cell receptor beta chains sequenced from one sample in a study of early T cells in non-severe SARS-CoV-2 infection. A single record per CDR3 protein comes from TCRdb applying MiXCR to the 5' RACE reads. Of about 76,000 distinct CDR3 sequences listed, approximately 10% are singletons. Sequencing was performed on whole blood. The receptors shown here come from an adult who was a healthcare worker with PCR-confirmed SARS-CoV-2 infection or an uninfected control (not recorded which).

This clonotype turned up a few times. The CDR3 is CASSIQGDGYTF. CDR3 in DNA: TGTGCCAGCAGCATACAGGGAGATGGCTACACCTTC. This chain uses TRBV7-9 with TRBJ1-2; tentative D call: TRBD1 (6 bases). Germline V gene lookup returns CDR1 SEHNR and CDR2 FQNEAQ (reference sequence). This CDR3 contains 12 residues. V dropped 5 bases and J dropped 6 bases, with 10 bases sitting between them.

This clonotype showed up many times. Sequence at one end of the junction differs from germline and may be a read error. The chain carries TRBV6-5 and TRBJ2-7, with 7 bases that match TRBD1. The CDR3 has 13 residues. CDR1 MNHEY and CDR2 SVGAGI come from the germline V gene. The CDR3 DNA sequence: TGTGCCAGCAGCCGCCCAGGGACAGTGGGGAAAAACTTC. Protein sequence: CASSRPGTVGKNF.

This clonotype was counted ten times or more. The CDR3 protein is CASSPGIRGGREETQYF. The CDR3 bases are TGTGCCAGCAGCCCTGGGATCCGCGGGGGAAGAGAAGAGACCCAGTACTTC. The chain has TRBV14 and TRBJ2-5, with 7 positions matching TRBD2. V shed 4 bases and J 3 bases; nucleotides not matched to a gene: 14. The CDR3 totals 17 residues. Germline V gene data show CDR1 as SGHDN and CDR2 as FVKESK.

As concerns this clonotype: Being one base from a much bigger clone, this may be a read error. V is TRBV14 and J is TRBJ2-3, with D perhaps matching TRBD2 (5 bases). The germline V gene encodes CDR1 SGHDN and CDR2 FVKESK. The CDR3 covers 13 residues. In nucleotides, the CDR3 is TGTGCCAGCAGCCCCTCCAGCGGAGATACGCGGTATTTT. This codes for CASSPSSGDTRYF.

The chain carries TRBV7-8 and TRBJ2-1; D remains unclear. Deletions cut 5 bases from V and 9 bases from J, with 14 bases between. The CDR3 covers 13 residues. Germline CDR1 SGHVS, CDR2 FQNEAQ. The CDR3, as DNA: TGTGCCAGCAGCCCTCGCCTTAGTGGTGAGCAGTTCTTC. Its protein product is CASSPRLSGEQFF.

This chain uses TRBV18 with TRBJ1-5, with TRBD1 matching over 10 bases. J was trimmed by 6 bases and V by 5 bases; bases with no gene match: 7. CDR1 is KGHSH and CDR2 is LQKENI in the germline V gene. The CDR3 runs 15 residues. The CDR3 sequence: CASSSDRGLSQPQHF. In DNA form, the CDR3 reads TGTGCCAGCTCATCCGACAGGGGGCTAAGTCAGCCCCAGCATTTT.

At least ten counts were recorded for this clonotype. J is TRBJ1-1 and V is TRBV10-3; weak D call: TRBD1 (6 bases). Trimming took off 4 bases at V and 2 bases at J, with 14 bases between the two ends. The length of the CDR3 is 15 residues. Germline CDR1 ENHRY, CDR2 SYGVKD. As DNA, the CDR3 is TGTGCCATCAGTGGACGGGGGGCGGGAAACACTGAAGCTTTCTTT. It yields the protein CAISGRGAGNTEAFF.

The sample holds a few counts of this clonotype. The CDR3 nucleotides are TGCAGTGCTAGTTCGACAGGGGCTGGGGCCAACGTCCTGACTTTC. This sequence encodes CSASSTGAGANVLTF. The chain uses TRBV20-1 and TRBJ2-6; 8 positions agree with TRBD1. Germline assignment: CDR1 DFQATT and CDR2 SNEGSKA (reference sequence). This CDR3 contains 15 residues. V gave up 3 bases and J gave up 2 bases; unmatched junction bases: 3.

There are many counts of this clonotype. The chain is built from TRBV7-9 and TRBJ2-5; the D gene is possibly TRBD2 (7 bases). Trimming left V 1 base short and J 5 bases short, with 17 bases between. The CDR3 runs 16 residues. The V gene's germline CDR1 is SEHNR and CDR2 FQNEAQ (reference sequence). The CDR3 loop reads CASSLVGGAEDETQYF. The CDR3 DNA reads TGTGCCAGCAGCTTAGTTGGGGGGGCCGAGGATGAGACCCAGTACTTC.

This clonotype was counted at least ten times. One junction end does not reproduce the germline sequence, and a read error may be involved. In DNA form, the CDR3 reads TGTGCTAGCAGCTTAGGGGGACAGGGAACGCGGTACAATGAGCAGTTCTTC. The encoded protein is CASSLGGQGTRYNEQFF. The chain has TRBV7-7 and TRBJ2-1; 9 bases line up with TRBD1. The CDR3 is 17 residues long. Per germline, CDR1 SSHAT and CDR2 FNYEAQ (reference sequence).

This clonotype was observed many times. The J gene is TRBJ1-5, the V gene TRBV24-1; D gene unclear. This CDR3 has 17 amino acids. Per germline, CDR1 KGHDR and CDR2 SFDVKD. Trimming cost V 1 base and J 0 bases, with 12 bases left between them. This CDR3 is CATSDLGQVNSNQPQHF. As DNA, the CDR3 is TGTGCCACCAGTGATTTAGGGCAGGTAAATAGCAATCAGCCCCAGCATTTT.

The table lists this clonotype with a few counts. This chain's CDR3 is CAWRERGGSGANVLTF. CDR3 sequence (DNA): TGTGCCTGGAGGGAAAGGGGTGGCTCTGGGGCCAACGTCCTGACTTTC. The chain carries TRBV30 and TRBJ2-6, with D tentatively TRBD1 (5 bases). CDR1 and CDR2 (germline): GTSNPN, SVGIG (reference sequence). The CDR3 is made up of 16 amino acids. With 3 bases removed from V and 0 bases from J, the gap between germline ends came to 12 bases. Drawing the rest from reference TRBV30 and TRBJ2-6, the complete variable domain is SQTIHQWPATLVQPVGSPLSLECTVEGTSNPNLYWYRQAAGRGLQLLFYSVGIGQISSEVPQNLSASRPQDRQFILSSKKLLLSDSGFYLCAWRERGGSGANVLTFGAGSRLTVL.

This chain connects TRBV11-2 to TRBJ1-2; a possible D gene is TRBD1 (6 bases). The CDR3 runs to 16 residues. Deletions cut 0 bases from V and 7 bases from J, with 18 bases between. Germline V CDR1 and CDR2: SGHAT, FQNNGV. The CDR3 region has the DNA TGTGCCAGCAGCTTAGATCTGGGGGCCGGCGGCTCTGGCTACACCTTC. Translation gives CASSLDLGAGGSGYTF.

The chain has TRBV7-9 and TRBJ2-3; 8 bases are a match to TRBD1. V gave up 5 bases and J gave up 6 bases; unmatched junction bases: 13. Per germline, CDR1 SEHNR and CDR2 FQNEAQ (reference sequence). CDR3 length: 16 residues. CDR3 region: CASSPETGADGDTQYF. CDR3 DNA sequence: TGTGCCAGCAGCCCCGAGACAGGGGCGGACGGGGATACGCAGTATTTT.

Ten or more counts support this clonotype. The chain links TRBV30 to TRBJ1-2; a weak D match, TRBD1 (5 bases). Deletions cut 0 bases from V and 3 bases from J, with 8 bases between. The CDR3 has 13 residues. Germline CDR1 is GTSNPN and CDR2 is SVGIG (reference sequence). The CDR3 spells CAWSVQGHYGYTF. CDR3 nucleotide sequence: TGTGCCTGGAGTGTTCAGGGCCACTATGGCTACACCTTC.

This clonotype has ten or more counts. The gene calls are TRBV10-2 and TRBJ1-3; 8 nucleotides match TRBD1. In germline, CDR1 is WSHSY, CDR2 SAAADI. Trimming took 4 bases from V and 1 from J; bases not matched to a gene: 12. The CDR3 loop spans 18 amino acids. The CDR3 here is CASSVSGTGLSSGNTIYF. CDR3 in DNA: TGCGCCAGCAGTGTTTCCGGGACAGGCTTAAGTTCTGGAAACACCATATATTTT.

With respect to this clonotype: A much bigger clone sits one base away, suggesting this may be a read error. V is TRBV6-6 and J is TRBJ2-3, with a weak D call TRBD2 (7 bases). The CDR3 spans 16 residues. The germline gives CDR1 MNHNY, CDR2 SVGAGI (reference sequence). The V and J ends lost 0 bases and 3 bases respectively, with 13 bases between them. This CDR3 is CASSYSRGAWTDTQYF. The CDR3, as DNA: TGTGCCAGCAGTTACTCCCGGGGGGCTTGGACAGATACGCAGTATTTT.

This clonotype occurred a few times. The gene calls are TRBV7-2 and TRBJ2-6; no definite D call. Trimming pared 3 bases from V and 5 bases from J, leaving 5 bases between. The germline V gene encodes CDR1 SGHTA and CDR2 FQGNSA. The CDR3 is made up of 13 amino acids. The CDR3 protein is CASSFRRANVLTF. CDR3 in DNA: TGTGCCAGCAGCTTCCGCCGGGCCAACGTCCTGACTTTC.

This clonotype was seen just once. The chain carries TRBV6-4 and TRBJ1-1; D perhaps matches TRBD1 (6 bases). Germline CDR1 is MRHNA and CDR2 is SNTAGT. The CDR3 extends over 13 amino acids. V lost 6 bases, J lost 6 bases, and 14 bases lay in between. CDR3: CASSTGYGAEAFF. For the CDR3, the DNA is TGTGCCAGCAGCACAGGGTATGGGGCTGAAGCTTTCTTT.

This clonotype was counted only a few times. CDR3 sequence reads: CASGLVLDLEAQSTGELFF. Written as DNA, the CDR3 is TGTGCTAGTGGTTTGGTACTCGACCTTGAAGCACAGAGCACCGGGGAGCTGTTTTTT. The genes are TRBV12-5 and TRBJ2-2; D gene uncertain. The V end was cut by 0 bases, the J end by 4 bases, with 21 bases between. The germline gives CDR1 LGHNT, CDR2 FRNRAP. The CDR3 is 19 amino acids.

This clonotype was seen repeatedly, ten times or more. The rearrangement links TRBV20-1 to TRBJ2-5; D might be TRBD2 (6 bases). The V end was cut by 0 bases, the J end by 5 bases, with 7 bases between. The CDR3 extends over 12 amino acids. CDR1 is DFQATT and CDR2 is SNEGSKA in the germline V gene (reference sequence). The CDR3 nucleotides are TGCAGTGCTAGAGAGGGGAGGGAGACCCAGTACTTC. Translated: CSAREGRETQYF.

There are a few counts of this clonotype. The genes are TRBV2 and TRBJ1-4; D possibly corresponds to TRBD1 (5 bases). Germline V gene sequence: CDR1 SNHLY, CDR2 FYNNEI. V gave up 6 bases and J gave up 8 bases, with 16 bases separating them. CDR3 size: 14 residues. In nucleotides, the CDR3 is TGTGCCAGCAGGCCTCGGGACGGACCCGAAAAACTGTTTTTT. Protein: CASRPRDGPEKLFF.

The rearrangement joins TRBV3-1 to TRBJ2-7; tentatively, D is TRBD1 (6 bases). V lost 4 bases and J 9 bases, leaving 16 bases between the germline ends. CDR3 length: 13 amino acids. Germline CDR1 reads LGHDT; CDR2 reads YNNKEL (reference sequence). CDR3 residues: CASSPATGLGQYF. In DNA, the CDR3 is TGTGCCAGCAGCCCCGCGACAGGACTCGGGCAGTACTTC.

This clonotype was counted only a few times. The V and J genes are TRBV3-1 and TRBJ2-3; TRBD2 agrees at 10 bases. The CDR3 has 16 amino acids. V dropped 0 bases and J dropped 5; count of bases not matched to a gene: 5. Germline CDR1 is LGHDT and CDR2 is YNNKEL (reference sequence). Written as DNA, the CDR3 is TGTGCCAGCAGCCAAGAATCGGGACTAGCGATAGATACGCAGTATTTT. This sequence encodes CASSQESGLAIDTQYF.